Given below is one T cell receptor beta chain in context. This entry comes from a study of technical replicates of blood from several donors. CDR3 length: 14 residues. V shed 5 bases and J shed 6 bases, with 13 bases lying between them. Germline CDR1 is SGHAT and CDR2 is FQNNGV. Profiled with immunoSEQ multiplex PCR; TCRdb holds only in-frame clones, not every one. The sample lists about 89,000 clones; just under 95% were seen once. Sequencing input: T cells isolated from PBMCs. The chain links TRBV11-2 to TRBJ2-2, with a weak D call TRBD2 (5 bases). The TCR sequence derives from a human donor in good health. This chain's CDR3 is CASSKKARAGELFF. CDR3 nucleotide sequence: TGTGCCAGCAGCAAAAAGGCGAGGGCCGGGGAGCTGTTTTTT.